This T cell receptor beta chain was captured in a study of OX40 agonist ivuxolimab in advanced cancers. Study-wide background: An agonistic human IgG2 monoclonal antibody against OX40 (CD134) was given.

The CDR3 sequence is 14 residues long. The germline gives CDR1 SGHTA, CDR2 FQGNSA. V was clipped by 5 bases and J by 5 bases, with 14 bases between them. Study outcomes and limitations: The authors did not determine the antigen specificity of the expanded peripheral T cells. Expanded clones tended on average to be more numerous among CD8+ T cells than CD4+. In the 0.1 to 3.0 mg/kg range, CD4+ and CD8+ blood T cells had expanded clonally by week 6.

Concerning this clone: Its antigen remains unknown.

Assay used: immunoSEQ multiplex PCR; TCRdb lists only in-frame clones, some missing. Seen here are roughly 48,000 clones, around 85% observed once, and the top ten hold roughly 1.1%. This material consisted of CD4+ or CD8+ T cells sorted from blood, taken in a trial of the OX40 agonist ivuxolimab. The receptor's source is an adult with an advanced solid tumor such as melanoma, head and neck, liver or kidney cancer. This chain connects TRBV7-2 to TRBJ2-3; D perhaps matches TRBD2 (6 bases). The CDR3 DNA follows: TGTGCCAGCAGCCGCCCGGTGGAGGGAGATACGCAGTATTTT. It encodes CASSRPVEGDTQYF.